These T cell receptor beta chains were read from a single sample in a study of blood T cell repertoires in COVID-19. TCRdb's copy holds only in-frame clones and misses some; the assay was immunoSEQ multiplex PCR. The sample has hundreds of thousands of clones, around 85% seen once. What was sequenced was peripheral blood. The receptor source for this set is a human donor in a cohort sampled during active COVID-19. CDR3s include the opening cysteine and the closing phenylalanine or tryptophan. The order of the fields is V gene, clone size, J gene, D gene, CDR3 DNA, CDR3 protein. A D gene is named only where the DNA matches it firmly. Clone size, where shown, is once, few, many, or a class for clones that have expanded.

TRBV5-1	.	TRBJ2-2	.	TGCGCCAGCAGCTTCCCCCCGCGAAGCAACACCGGGGAGCTGTTTTTT	CASSFPPRSNTGELFF
TRBV10-3	.	TRBJ1-2	.	TGTGCCATCAGTGAGCGACAAATCTTAGGCTACACCTTC	CAISERQILGYTF
TRBV19	.	TRBJ1-6	.	TGTGCCAGTAGTATTAGTGGAGCAGTTACACCCCTCCACTTT	CASSISGAVTPLHF
TRBV7-3	.	TRBJ2-1	TRBD2	TGTGCCAGCAGCGTCTCCGGGACTAGCGGGGGGGCCCATGAGCAGTTCTTC	CASSVSGTSGGAHEQFF
TRBV4-1	.	TRBJ1-1	.	TGCGCCAGCAGCCAAGCCACAGGGAACACTGAAGCTTTCTTT	CASSQATGNTEAFF
TRBV5-1	once	TRBJ1-2	.	TGCGCCAGCAGACCGCCCAGGGATCTGGATGGCTACACCTTC	CASRPPRDLDGYTF
TRBV12-5	.	TRBJ2-3	.	TGTGCTAGTGAGAGGGTTCTCACAGATACGCAGTATTTT	CASERVLTDTQYF
TRBV5-1	few	TRBJ2-7	TRBD1	TGCGCCAGCAGCTTCGGCAGGGGGACCTACGAGCAGTACTTC	CASSFGRGTYEQYF
TRBV24-1	.	TRBJ1-1	.	TGTGCCACCAAATCGACAGGCACTGAAGCTTTCTTT	CATKSTGTEAFF
TRBV6-5	.	TRBJ1-3	.	TGTGCCAGCAGACGGGACAATGGAAACACCATATATTTT	CASRRDNGNTIYF
TRBV24-1	.	TRBJ2-3	TRBD2	TGTGCCACCGAGACTAGCGGGGGTACAGATACGCAGTATTTT	CATETSGGTDTQYF
TRBV29-1	.	TRBJ1-2	.	TGCAGCGTTCTTAGCATTGGAGGCTTGGATGGCTACACCTTC	CSVLSIGGLDGYTF
TRBV11-2	once	TRBJ1-2	.	TGTGCCAGCAGCCCCCGACTGCGAGGCGCCTCCTATGGCTACACCTTC	CASSPRLRGASYGYTF
TRBV29-1	.	TRBJ1-2	.	TGCAGCGTTGAAAGTCAGGCCTTGCTCGGAGGCTACACCTTC	CSVESQALLGGYTF
TRBV18	.	TRBJ2-7	.	TGTGCCAGCTCACCGGGGCCCGGCTCCTACGAGCAGTACTTC	CASSPGPGSYEQYF
TRBV6-5	.	TRBJ2-7	.	TGTGCCAGCAGGACAGGTCTGGGTGAGCAGTACTTC	CASRTGLGEQYF
TRBV25-1	.	TRBJ2-3	.	TGTGCCAGCAGTGGCTATACAGATACGCAGTATTTT	CASSGYTDTQYF
TRBV5-1	.	TRBJ2-3	TRBD2	TGCGCCAGCAGCGATTGGACTAGCTCCGGAGATACGCAGTATTTT	CASSDWTSSGDTQYF
TRBV11-3	.	TRBJ2-3	TRBD2	TGTGCCAGCAGCCGGACTAGCGGGGGGACAGATACGCAGTATTTT	CASSRTSGGTDTQYF
TRBV19	.	TRBJ1-4	.	TGTGCCAGTAGTATCGGAGCTCCGGGGACTAATGAAAAACTGTTTTTT	CASSIGAPGTNEKLFF
TRBV12-5	once	TRBJ2-5	.	TGTGCTAGTGGTTTGGTACAGGACAGCCAAGAGACCCAGTACTTC	CASGLVQDSQETQYF
TRBV9	.	TRBJ2-7	TRBD2	TGTGCCAGCACCGAGGGAGGGGACTCCTACGAGCAGTACTTC	CASTEGGDSYEQYF
TRBV24-1	.	TRBJ2-6	.	TGTGCCACCAGTGATTTGCACGGTTCTTCTGGGGCCAACGTCCTGACTTTC	CATSDLHGSSGANVLTF
TRBV6-5	.	TRBJ1-4	TRBD1	TGTGCCAGCAGTTACGGCCCAGGGGGCACTAATGAAAAACTGTTTTTT	CASSYGPGGTNEKLFF
TRBV7-9	.	TRBJ1-6	.	TGTGCCAGCAGCTTAGGTCTTAATTCACCCCTCCACTTT	CASSLGLNSPLHF
TRBV7-9	.	TRBJ1-2	.	TGTGCCAGCAGCTTAGCGGGCCAAAACTATGGCTACACCTTC	CASSLAGQNYGYTF
TRBV18	.	TRBJ2-2	.	TGTGCCAGCTCACCAAAAGGAGGGACGAACACCGGGGAGCTGTTTTTT	CASSPKGGTNTGELFF
TRBV4-1	.	TRBJ2-1	.	TGCGCCAGCAGCCAAGTGGGAGGGGGGCCCGGCAATGAGCAGTTCTTC	CASSQVGGGPGNEQFF
TRBV18	.	TRBJ2-7	.	TGTGCCAGCTCACCAGGGGCAGGGAACGAGCAGTACTTC	CASSPGAGNEQYF
TRBV11-3	.	TRBJ1-2	.	TGTGCCAGCAGCTTAGGAGGAGGGCTAGGCTACACCTTC	CASSLGGGLGYTF
TRBV5-5	.	TRBJ2-7	.	TGTGCCAGCAGCTTGGGGACTATGAGCTCCTACGAGCAGTACTTC	CASSLGTMSSYEQYF
TRBV18	.	TRBJ1-2	TRBD1	TGTGCCAGCTCACCAGCGGGACAGGGTGATGGCTACACCTTC	CASSPAGQGDGYTF
TRBV19	.	TRBJ2-7	.	TGTGCCAGTAGTATAGAGTCGGGGTACGAGCAGTACTTC	CASSIESGYEQYF
TRBV5-1	.	TRBJ2-3	TRBD1	TGCGCCAGCAGCTGGACAGGGGGCAAAGATACGCAGTATTTT	CASSWTGGKDTQYF
TRBV5-6	.	TRBJ2-3	.	TGTGCCAGCAGCTTGTCGGGAGTTACGCAGTATTTT	CASSLSGVTQYF
TRBV28	.	TRBJ2-1	TRBD1	TGTGCCAGCAGTGGAGGACAGGGGGCTCCCAATGAGCAGTTCTTC	CASSGGQGAPNEQFF
TRBV12-3/TRBV12-4	.	TRBJ1-1	TRBD1	TGTGCCAGCAGGTCGGACAGGGGGCTGAAAGCTTTCTTT	CASRSDRGLKAFF
TRBV13	.	TRBJ2-7	.	TGTGCCAGCAGCTCCGGACTCGACTACGAGCAGTACTTC	CASSSGLDYEQYF
TRBV7-6	.	TRBJ2-7	TRBD1	TGTGCCAGCAGCATAGGACAGGGACAAGACTACGAGCAGTACTTC	CASSIGQGQDYEQYF
TRBV6-6	.	TRBJ1-2	.	TGTGCCAGCTCCAGGGAGGGGGGAGGCTACACCTTC	CASSREGGGYTF
TRBV25-1	.	TRBJ1-4	TRBD1	TGTGCCAGCAGTGGCAACAGGGGTGGTGAAAAACTGTTTTTT	CASSGNRGGEKLFF
TRBV30	.	TRBJ2-3	.	TGTGCCTGGAGTGTAGGAGGTGGGTTCACAGATACGCAGTATTTT	CAWSVGGGFTDTQYF
TRBV6-5	.	TRBJ1-1	.	TGTGCCAGCAGCCAAACAGGGAACACTGAAGCTTTCTTT	CASSQTGNTEAFF